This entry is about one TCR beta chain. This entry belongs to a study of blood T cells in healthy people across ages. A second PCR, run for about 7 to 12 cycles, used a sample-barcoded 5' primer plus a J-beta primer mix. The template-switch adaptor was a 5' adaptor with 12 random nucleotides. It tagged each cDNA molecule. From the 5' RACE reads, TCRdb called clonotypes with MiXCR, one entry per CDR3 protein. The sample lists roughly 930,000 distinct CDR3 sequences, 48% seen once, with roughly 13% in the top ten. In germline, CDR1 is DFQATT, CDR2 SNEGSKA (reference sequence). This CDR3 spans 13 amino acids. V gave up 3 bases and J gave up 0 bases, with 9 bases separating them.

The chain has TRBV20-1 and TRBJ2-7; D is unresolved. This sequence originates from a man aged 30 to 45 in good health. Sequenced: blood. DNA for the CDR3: TGCAGTGCTAGCGGCCCTTTCTCCTACGAGCAGTACTTC. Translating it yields CSASGPFSYEQYF.